A single T cell receptor beta chain is shown here with its context. Germline loops: CDR1 SGHRS, CDR2 YFSETQ. The CDR3 runs to 13 residues. V lost 5 bases and J 6 bases, leaving 12 bases between the germline ends. Repertoires were generated with immunoSEQ multiplex PCR, while TCRdb's copy carries only in-frame clones and drops some. This sample has some 70,000 clones, with roughly 88% found just once. This sample stems from a study of OX40 agonist ivuxolimab in advanced cancers. This specimen was CD4+ or CD8+ T cells sorted from blood, taken in a trial of the OX40 agonist ivuxolimab. This receptor was taken from an adult with an advanced solid tumor such as melanoma, head and neck, liver or kidney cancer. The V gene is TRBV5-1, the J gene TRBJ2-1; D is possibly TRBD1 or TRBD2 (5 bases each). CDR3 in DNA: TGCGCCAGCAGGACCGGGACCTCCAATGAGCAGTTCTTC. As protein: CASRTGTSNEQFF.